This TCR beta chain was sequenced in a study of high-grade serous ovarian cancer treatment subgroups. Germline lookup yields CDR1 MNHEY and CDR2 SVGAGI. The CDR3 consists of 11 residues. Trimming stripped 6 bases from V and 5 bases from J, with 7 bases between. By sample share, this clone is medium-sized. Tumor tissue was taken before any definitive surgery or chemotherapy was given. Assay used: immunoSEQ multiplex PCR; TCRdb lists only in-frame clones, some missing. The data contain 5,000 or so clones, 65% to 70% of them singletons. The receptor was isolated from a human donor with high-grade serous ovarian cancer. This rearrangement joins TRBV6-5 to TRBJ2-5; D unclear. Sequencing used tumor tissue. CDR3 protein: CASSQGETQYF. The CDR3 DNA reads TGTGCCAGCAGCCAAGGGGAGACCCAGTACTTC.